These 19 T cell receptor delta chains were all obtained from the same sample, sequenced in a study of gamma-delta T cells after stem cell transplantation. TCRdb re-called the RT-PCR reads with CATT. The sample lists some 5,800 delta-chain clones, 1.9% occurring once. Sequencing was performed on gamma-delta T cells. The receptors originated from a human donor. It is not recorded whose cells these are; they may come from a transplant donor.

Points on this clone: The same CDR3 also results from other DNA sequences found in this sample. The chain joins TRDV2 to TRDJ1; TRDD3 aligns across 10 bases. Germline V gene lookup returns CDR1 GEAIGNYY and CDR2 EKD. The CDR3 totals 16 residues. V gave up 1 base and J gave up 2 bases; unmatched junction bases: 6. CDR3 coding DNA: TGTGCCTGTGACACGCTGGGGGATAGTCAGACCGATAAACTCATCTTT. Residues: CACDTLGDSQTDKLIF.

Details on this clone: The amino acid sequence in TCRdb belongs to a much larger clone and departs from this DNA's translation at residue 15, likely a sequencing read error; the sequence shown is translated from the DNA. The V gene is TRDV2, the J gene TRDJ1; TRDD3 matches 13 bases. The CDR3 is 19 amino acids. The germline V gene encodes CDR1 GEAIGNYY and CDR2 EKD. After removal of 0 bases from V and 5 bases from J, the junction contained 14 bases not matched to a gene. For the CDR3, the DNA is TGTGCCTGTGACACCTTACTGGGGGATACGCGCCCTTCAGGTGATAAACTCATCTTT. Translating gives CACDTLLGDTRPSGDKLIF.

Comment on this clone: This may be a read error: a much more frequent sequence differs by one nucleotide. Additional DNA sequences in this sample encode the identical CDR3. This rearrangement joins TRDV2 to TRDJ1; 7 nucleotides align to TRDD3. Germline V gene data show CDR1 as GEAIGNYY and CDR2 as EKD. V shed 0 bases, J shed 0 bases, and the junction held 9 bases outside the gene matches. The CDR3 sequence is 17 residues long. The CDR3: CACDTVAGGLYTDKLIF. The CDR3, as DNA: TGTGCCTGTGACACCGTGGCTGGGGGGTTGTACACCGATAAACTCATCTTT.

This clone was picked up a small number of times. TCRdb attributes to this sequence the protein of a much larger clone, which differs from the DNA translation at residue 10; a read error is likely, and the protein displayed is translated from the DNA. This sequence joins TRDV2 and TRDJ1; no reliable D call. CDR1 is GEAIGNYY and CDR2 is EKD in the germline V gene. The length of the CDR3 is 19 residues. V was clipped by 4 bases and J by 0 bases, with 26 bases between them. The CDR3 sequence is CACEPLTWTEGVHTDKLIF. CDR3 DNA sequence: TGTGCCTGTGAACCCTTAACCTGGACTGAGGGAGTCCACACCGATAAACTCATCTTT.

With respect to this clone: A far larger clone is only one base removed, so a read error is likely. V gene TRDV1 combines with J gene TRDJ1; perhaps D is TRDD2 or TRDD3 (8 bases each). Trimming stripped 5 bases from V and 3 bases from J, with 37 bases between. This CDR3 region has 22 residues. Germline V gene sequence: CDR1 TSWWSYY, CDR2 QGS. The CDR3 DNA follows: TGTGCTCTTGGGATACCCTTCCTAACAATGCACCTGTACTGGGGGGTCCCCGATAAACTCATCTTT. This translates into CALGIPFLTMHLYWGVPDKLIF.

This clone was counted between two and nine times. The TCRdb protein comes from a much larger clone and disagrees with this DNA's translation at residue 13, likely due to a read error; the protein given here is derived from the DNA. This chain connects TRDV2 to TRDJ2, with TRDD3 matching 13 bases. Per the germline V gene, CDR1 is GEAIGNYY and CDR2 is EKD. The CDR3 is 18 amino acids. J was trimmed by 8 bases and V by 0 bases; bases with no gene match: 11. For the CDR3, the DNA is TGTGCCTGTGACACCCTCCGTACTGGGGGATACGAGGTGGCACAACTCTTCTTT. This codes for CACDTLRTGGYEVAQLFF.

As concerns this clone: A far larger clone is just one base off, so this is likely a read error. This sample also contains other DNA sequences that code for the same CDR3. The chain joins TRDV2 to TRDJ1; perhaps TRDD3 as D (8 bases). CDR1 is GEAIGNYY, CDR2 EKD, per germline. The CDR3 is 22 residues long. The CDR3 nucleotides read TGCGCCTGTGACACCTTGCCCTCACGTACTGGGGGTTCCTACCCGTACACCGATAAACTCATCTTT. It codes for CACDTLPSRTGGSYPYTDKLIF.

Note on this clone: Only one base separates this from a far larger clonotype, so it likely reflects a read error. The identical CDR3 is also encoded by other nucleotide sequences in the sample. CDR3 amino acids: CACDQVLGDGGTAQLFF. As DNA, the CDR3 is TGTGCCTGTGACCAAGTACTGGGGGATGGGGGGACAGCTCAACTCTTCTTT. The chain uses TRDV2 and TRDJ2, with TRDD3 matching 10 bases. The CDR3 length is 17 residues. Germline CDR1 and CDR2: GEAIGNYY and EKD.

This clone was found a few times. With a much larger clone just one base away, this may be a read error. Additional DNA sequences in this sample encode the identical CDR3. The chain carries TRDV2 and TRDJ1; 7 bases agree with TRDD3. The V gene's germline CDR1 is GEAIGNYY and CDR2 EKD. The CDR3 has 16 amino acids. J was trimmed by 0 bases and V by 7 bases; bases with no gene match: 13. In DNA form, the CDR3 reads TGTGCCTGCGTCGAGATGGGGGACTCATACACCGATAAACTCATCTTT. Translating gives CACVEMGDSYTDKLIF.

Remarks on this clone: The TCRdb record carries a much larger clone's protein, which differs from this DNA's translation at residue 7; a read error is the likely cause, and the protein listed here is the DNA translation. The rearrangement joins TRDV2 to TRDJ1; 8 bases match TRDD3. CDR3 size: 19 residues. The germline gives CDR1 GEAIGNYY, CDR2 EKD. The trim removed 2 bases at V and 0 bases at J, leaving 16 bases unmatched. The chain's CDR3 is CACDNLPFGDTAHTDKLIF. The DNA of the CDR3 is TGTGCCTGTGACAATTTGCCCTTTGGGGATACTGCTCACACCGATAAACTCATCTTT.

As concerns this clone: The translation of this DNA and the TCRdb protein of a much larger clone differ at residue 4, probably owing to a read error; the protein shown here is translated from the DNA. The CDR3 loop reads CACGGILGDTGTDKLIF. The CDR3 DNA reads TGTGCCTGTGGCGGCATACTGGGGGATACGGGCACCGATAAACTCATCTTT. The chain has TRDV2 and TRDJ1, with TRDD3 matching 13 bases. With V trimmed by 5 bases and J by 1 base, 9 bases remained unmatched. This CDR3 contains 17 residues. Germline CDR1 and CDR2: GEAIGNYY and EKD.

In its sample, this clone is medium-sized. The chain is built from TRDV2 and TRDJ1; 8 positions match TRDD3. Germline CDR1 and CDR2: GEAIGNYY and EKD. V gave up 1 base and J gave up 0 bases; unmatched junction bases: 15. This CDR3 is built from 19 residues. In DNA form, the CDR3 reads TGTGCCTGTGACACACTTCCGCTGGGGCTGGGGGAGTACACCGATAAACTCATCTTT. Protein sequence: CACDTLPLGLGEYTDKLIF.

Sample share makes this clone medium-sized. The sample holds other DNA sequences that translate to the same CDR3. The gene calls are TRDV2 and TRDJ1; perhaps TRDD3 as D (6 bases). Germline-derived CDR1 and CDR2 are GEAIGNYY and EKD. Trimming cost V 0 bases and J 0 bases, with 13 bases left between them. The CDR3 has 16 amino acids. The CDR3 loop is CACDTVGGLHTDKLIF. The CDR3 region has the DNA TGTGCCTGTGACACCGTTGGGGGGCTACACACCGATAAACTCATCTTT.

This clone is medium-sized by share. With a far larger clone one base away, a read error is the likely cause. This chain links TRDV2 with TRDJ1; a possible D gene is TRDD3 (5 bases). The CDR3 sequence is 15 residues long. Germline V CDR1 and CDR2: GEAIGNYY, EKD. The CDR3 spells CACGTVGLYTDKLIF. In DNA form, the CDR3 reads TGTGCCTGTGGCACCGTGGGATTGTACACCGATAAACTCATCTTT.

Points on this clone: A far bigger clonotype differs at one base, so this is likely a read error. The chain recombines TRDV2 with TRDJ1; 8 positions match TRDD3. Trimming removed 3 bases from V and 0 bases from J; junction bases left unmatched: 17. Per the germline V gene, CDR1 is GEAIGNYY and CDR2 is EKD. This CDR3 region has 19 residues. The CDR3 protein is CACDGVLGPTGGYTDKLIF. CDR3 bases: TGTGCCTGTGACGGTGTGCTCGGCCCTACTGGGGGGTACACCGATAAACTCATCTTT.

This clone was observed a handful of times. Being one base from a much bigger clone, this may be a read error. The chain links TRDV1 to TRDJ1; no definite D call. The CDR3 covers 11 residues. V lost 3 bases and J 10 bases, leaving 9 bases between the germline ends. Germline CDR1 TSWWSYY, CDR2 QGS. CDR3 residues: CALGESTGLIF. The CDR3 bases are TGTGCTCTTGGGGAGTCCACCGGACTCATCTTT.

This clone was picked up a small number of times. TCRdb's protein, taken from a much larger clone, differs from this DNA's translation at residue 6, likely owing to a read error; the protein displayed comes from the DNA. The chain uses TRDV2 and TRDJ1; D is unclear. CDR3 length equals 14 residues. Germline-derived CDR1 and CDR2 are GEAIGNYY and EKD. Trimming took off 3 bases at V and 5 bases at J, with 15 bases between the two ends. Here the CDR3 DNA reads TGTGCCTGTGACCCTCTAGCTGCCGCAGATAAACTCATCTTT. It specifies CACDPLAAADKLIF.

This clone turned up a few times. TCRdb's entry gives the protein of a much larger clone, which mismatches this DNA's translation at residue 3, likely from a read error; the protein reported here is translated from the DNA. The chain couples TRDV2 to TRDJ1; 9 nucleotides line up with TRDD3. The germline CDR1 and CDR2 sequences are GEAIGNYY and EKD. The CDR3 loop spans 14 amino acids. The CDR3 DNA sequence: TGTGCCCGTGACACATTACTGGGGGAAGATAAACTCATCTTT. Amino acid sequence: CARDTLLGEDKLIF.

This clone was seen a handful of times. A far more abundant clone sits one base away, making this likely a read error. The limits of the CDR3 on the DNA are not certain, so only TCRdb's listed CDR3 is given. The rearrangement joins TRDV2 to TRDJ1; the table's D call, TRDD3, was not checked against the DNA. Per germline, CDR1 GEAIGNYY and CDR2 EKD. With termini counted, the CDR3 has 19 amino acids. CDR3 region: CACDTWGAGGSKYTDKLIF.